A single T cell receptor beta chain is shown here with its context. The data stem from a study of Ad26.COV2.S vaccination and SARS-CoV-2 variants. CDR1 is SGHAT, CDR2 FQNNGV, per germline. With 4 bases removed from V and 7 bases from J, the gap between germline ends came to 13 bases. There are 14 residues in the CDR3. This table comes from immunoSEQ multiplex PCR, and its TCRdb copy is limited to in-frame clones, with some not included. Among 350,000 to 500,000 clones listed, about 90% were seen once. Treatment denoted: some 20 received Ad26.COV2.S at low or high dose, single or two shots; about 5 received placebo; per-sample allocation not given. Day 63 following the first vaccine or placebo injection was when the samples were taken.

The sample here was peripheral blood, taken in a trial of Ad26.COV2.S vaccine versus placebo. The TCR sequence derives from a person between 18 and 60 years old who received the Ad26.COV2.S COVID-19 vaccine or a placebo. The chain carries TRBV11-2 and TRBJ1-4; D possibly corresponds to TRBD1 (6 bases). The CDR3 sequence is CASSSPGESEKLFF. In nucleotides, the CDR3 is TGTGCCAGCAGCTCTCCAGGGGAGAGTGAAAAACTGTTTTTT.